The TCR beta chain described here comes from a study of shared clonotypes between healthy human individuals. Sequenced by immunoSEQ multiplex PCR; TCRdb stores in-frame clones only, minus some. The sample has under 600,000 clones; 97% are singletons. CDR3 size: 16 residues. Germline V CDR1 and CDR2: MNHEY, SMNVEV (reference sequence). The junction had 12 bases not matched to a gene; V was cut back by 4 bases and J by 6 bases. The chain uses TRBV27 and TRBJ2-3; TRBD2 matches 8 bases. Sequencing was done on a sample of naive CD4+ T cells sorted from blood. The subset here: CD45RA+ positively selected. This TCR came from a woman younger than 45 in good health. The CDR3 is CASSSPRGGGADTQYF. CDR3 DNA sequence: TGTGCCAGCAGTTCCCCCCGGGGGGGTGGGGCGGATACGCAGTATTTT.